These 9 T cell receptor beta chains were all obtained from the same sample, sequenced in a study of cytomegalovirus exposure and HLA in healthy donors. PCR employed 60 Vbeta and 13 Jbeta primers. Clones were read by immunoSEQ multiplex PCR, and TCRdb kept only the in-frame ones, dropping some. The sample shows about 200,000 clones, about 86% of them seen only once. The sample consisted of PBMCs. All receptors come from a woman aged 25 to 45 in good health and CMV-seronegative.

This sequence joins TRBV10-3 and TRBJ2-3, with D unclear. CDR1 and CDR2 (germline): ENHRY, SYGVKD. This CDR3 comprises 14 residues. V was pared by 2 bases and J by 2 bases, with 8 bases between. In nucleotides, the CDR3 is TGTGCCATCAGTGAGACGGGTATCACAGATACGCAGTATTTT. Its protein product is CAISETGITDTQYF.

This rearrangement joins TRBV11-2 to TRBJ1-2, with TRBD1 matching 7 bases. J gave up 5 bases and V 4 bases, and 13 bases lay outside the gene matches. Germline loops: CDR1 SGHAT, CDR2 FQNNGV. CDR3 size: 16 residues. CDR3 nucleotide sequence: TGTGCCAGCAGCTATTACCCTGACAGGGTCGATTATGGCTACACCTTC. It yields the protein CASSYYPDRVDYGYTF.

CDR3 residues: CASSLLYQETQYF. The CDR3 DNA sequence: TGCGCCAGCAGCTTGCTGTACCAAGAGACCCAGTACTTC. This rearrangement joins TRBV5-1 to TRBJ2-5; D uncertain. The CDR3 consists of 13 residues. The germline V and J ends were trimmed by 1 base and 0 bases, with 4 bases remaining between them. Germline CDR1 reads SGHRS; CDR2 reads YFSETQ.

The chain recombines TRBV5-1 with TRBJ2-5; D gene uncertain. Trimming removed 2 bases from V and 1 base from J, with 12 bases in between. CDR3 length equals 15 residues. Germline V CDR1 and CDR2: SGHRS, YFSETQ. This CDR3 reads CASSFGTALQETQYF. CDR3 nucleotides: TGCGCCAGCAGCTTTGGTACAGCTCTCCAAGAGACCCAGTACTTC.

The J gene is TRBJ2-3, the V gene TRBV28, with 13 bases lining up with TRBD2. Germline V gives CDR1 MDHEN, CDR2 SYDVKM. With V trimmed by 6 bases and J by 3 bases, 12 bases remained unmatched. The CDR3 runs to 18 residues. The CDR3 here is CASSPGTSGEVMTDTQYF. The CDR3 region has the DNA TGTGCCAGCAGCCCTGGGACTAGCGGGGAGGTTATGACAGATACGCAGTATTTT.

J is TRBJ1-1 and V is TRBV5-1; perhaps TRBD1 as D (5 bases). CDR1 is SGHRS and CDR2 is YFSETQ in the germline V gene. Trimming pared 0 bases from V and 0 bases from J, leaving 9 bases between. This CDR3 is built from 15 residues. The CDR3 protein is CASSLGQSMNTEAFF. As DNA, the CDR3 is TGCGCCAGCAGCTTGGGACAGTCAATGAACACTGAAGCTTTCTTT.

This clone was recorded only once. The chain uses TRBV6-5 and TRBJ1-6, with TRBD1 matching over 9 bases. Germline V CDR1 and CDR2: MNHEY, SVGAGI. The CDR3 runs to 13 residues. Trimming cost V 6 bases and J 8 bases; bases outside gene matches: 2. For the CDR3, the DNA is TGTGCCAGCAGACAGGGGGCCTATTCACCCCTCCACTTT. Its translation is CASRQGAYSPLHF.

The rearrangement uses TRBV10-1 and TRBJ2-1; 8 bases are a match to TRBD2. CDR1 is WNHNN, CDR2 SYGVQD, per germline (reference sequence). Trimming at V came to 0 bases and at J to 5 bases, leaving 6 bases not matched to a gene. This CDR3 spans 16 amino acids. The CDR3 DNA follows: TGCGCCAGCAGTGAGTCGCCGGGAGGGCCCGACAATGAGCAGTTCTTC. It encodes CASSESPGGPDNEQFF.

This clone was found a few times. Compared with germline, one end of the junction differs, possibly owing to a read error. This rearrangement joins TRBV7-9 to TRBJ2-7, with TRBD2 matching 8 bases. The germline gives CDR1 SEHNR, CDR2 FQNEAQ (reference sequence). This CDR3 spans 16 amino acids. The CDR3 is CASSPGGVGRAYGQYF. CDR3 in DNA: TGTGCCAGCAGCCCCGGTGGGGTCGGGAGGGCCTACGGGCAGTACTTC.